This T cell receptor beta chain came from a study of blood T cell repertoires in COVID-19. As for the study in general: Donors in the United States, Italy and Spain gave samples during acute or convalescent COVID-19. PBMCs, B-cell-depleted T cells, or T cells were the source of the cDNA or gDNA that made up the material.

Original processing notes: The assay estimated nucleated cells by amplifying reference gene primers. TCRdb's table, derived via immunoSEQ multiplex PCR, lists solely in-frame clones and lacks some. V and J calls and clone size are as listed in that table; D and trimming were resolved from the DNA. The sample contains 100,000 or so clones, roughly 80% of which appear only once. Material: peripheral blood. The source of this sequence is a woman in her sixties or seventies with acute or convalescent COVID-19.

The CDR3 DNA reads as TGTGCCAGCAGCTTAGACCGCACTAATGGCTACACCTTC. Residues: CASSLDRTNGYTF. The chain has TRBV11-3 and TRBJ1-2, with D hard to call. The CDR3 has 13 residues. V was trimmed by 0 bases and J by 6 bases, leaving 8 bases between them. CDR1 and CDR2 (germline): SGHNT, YENEEA. The full variable domain, in which reference TRBV11-3 and TRBJ1-2 provide the parts outside the CDR3, is EAGVVQSPRYKIIEKKQPVAFWCNPISGHNTLYWYLQNLGQGPELLIRYENEEAVDDSQLPKDRFSAERLKGVDSTLKIQPAELGDSAVYLCASSLDRTNGYTFGSGTRLTVV.